Listed here are 14 T cell receptor beta chains from one sample, sequenced in a study of blood T cell repertoires in COVID-19. Generated by immunoSEQ multiplex PCR, the TCRdb table keeps only in-frame clones and is missing some. The sample includes about 200,000 clones, 89% seen only once; the top ten take around 2.3%. Sequencing was done on a sample of PBMCs or T cells enriched from blood (not recorded which). All receptors come from a woman aged 40 to 50 with acute COVID-19.

The chain combines TRBV4-3 with TRBJ2-7; 11 positions match TRBD2. Trimming took 0 bases from V and 2 from J; bases not matched to a gene: 3. CDR1 is LGHNA and CDR2 is YSLEER in the germline V gene. The CDR3 length is 16 residues. This CDR3 is CASSQDRLAGPYEQYF. CDR3 nucleotide sequence: TGCGCCAGCAGCCAAGATCGACTAGCGGGACCCTACGAGCAGTACTTC.

The genes are TRBV5-8 and TRBJ2-1; TRBD2 matches 14 bases. With 4 bases clipped from V and 9 bases from J, the junction kept 3 bases outside the gene matches. Germline lookup yields CDR1 SGHTS and CDR2 YDEGEE. The CDR3 is 14 residues long. The CDR3 region has the DNA TGTGCCAGCAGCGCGGGACTAGCGGGGGTTGAGCAGTTCTTC. It encodes CASSAGLAGVEQFF.

The chain recombines TRBV7-9 with TRBJ2-2; D not certain. The CDR3 has 12 amino acids. Trimming cost V 3 bases and J 6 bases, with 5 bases left between them. Germline assignment: CDR1 SEHNR and CDR2 FQNEAQ (reference sequence). CDR3 amino acids: CASSFRSGELFF. The CDR3 coding sequence is TGTGCCAGCAGCTTTCGTTCCGGGGAGCTGTTTTTT.

The rearrangement joins TRBV28 to TRBJ1-1, with TRBD1 matching 8 bases. The CDR3 is made up of 14 amino acids. Germline V gene sequence: CDR1 MDHEN, CDR2 SYDVKM. The ends lost 10 bases at V and 5 bases at J; junction bases unmatched: 12. The CDR3 loop reads CATIETGVWTEAFF. As DNA, the CDR3 is TGTGCCACTATAGAGACAGGGGTATGGACTGAAGCTTTCTTT. The complete variable domain, with remaining parts taken from reference TRBV28 and TRBJ1-1, reads DVKVTQSSRYLVKRTGEKVFLECVQDMDHENMFWYRQDPGLGLRLIYFSYDVKMKEKGDIPEGYSVSREKKERFSLILESASTNQTSMYLCATIETGVWTEAFFGQGTRLTVV.

The chain is built from TRBV5-1 and TRBJ2-5, with a weak D call TRBD1 (6 bases). The CDR3 runs 15 residues. Between the trimmed V and J ends, which lost 2 bases and 3 bases, there was a span of 14 bases. CDR1 and CDR2 from the germline V gene are SGHRS and YFSETQ. The CDR3 reads CASSFTQGEKETQYF. CDR3 nucleotide sequence: TGCGCCAGCAGCTTTACACAGGGAGAAAAAGAGACCCAGTACTTC.

The V gene is TRBV2, the J gene TRBJ1-3, with 7 bases that match TRBD1. Germline CDR1 SNHLY, CDR2 FYNNEI. V trimming: 4 bases; J trimming: 3 bases; junction bases outside the gene matches: 3. The CDR3 loop spans 14 amino acids. The CDR3 sequence is CASSVDRVGNTIYF. The CDR3 DNA reads as TGTGCCAGCAGTGTCGACAGGGTTGGAAACACCATATATTTT.

CDR3 nucleotides: TGCGCCAGCAGTGAGTCGGGGGGGCACTCCTACAATGAGCAGTTCTTC. Protein product: CASSESGGHSYNEQFF. V usage is TRBV10-1 and J usage is TRBJ2-1; D may be TRBD2 (7 bases). CDR3 length: 16 residues. Per germline, CDR1 WNHNN and CDR2 SYGVQD (reference sequence). The V and J ends lost 0 bases and 0 bases respectively, with 9 bases between them.

This clone was recorded only once. The chain carries TRBV19 and TRBJ1-2; TRBD1 aligns across 7 bases. The CDR3 consists of 12 residues. The junction had 5 bases not matched to a gene; V was cut back by 5 bases and J by 8 bases. CDR1 is LNHDA and CDR2 is SQIVND in the germline V gene (reference sequence). CDR3 protein: CASSEQGIGYTF. The CDR3 coding sequence is TGTGCCAGTAGTGAACAGGGGATCGGCTACACCTTC.

Only one count was recorded for this clone. The J gene is TRBJ2-3, the V gene TRBV7-8; possibly TRBD1 for D (5 bases). V lost 5 bases and J 3 bases, leaving 6 bases between the germline ends. The CDR3 totals 12 residues. Germline lookup yields CDR1 SGHVS and CDR2 FQNEAQ. This chain's CDR3 is CASSKGTDTQYF. CDR3 nucleotides: TGTGCCAGCAGCAAGGGGACAGATACGCAGTATTTT.

The chain is built from TRBV15 and TRBJ1-5; D unresolved. Trimming shortened V by 0 bases and J by 7 bases, and 13 bases separated the two germline ends. CDR3 length: 15 residues. The germline gives CDR1 LNHNV, CDR2 YYDKDF (reference sequence). In nucleotides, the CDR3 is TGTGCCACCAGCAGAGATTCGGGGTCGGGCCAGCCCCAGCATTTT. This encodes CATSRDSGSGQPQHF.

The chain carries TRBV5-1 and TRBJ2-1, with 8 bases that match TRBD1. Germline values: CDR1 SGHRS, CDR2 YFSETQ. This CDR3 has 16 amino acids. V shed 3 bases and J 8 bases; nucleotides not matched to a gene: 13. The CDR3 DNA reads as TGCGCCAGCAGCTCACCACAGGGGGAAAATGTCCATGAGCAGTTCTTC. Translated, it gives CASSSPQGENVHEQFF.

This chain joins TRBV5-1 and TRBJ2-5; 12 bases line up with TRBD2. This CDR3 region has 15 residues. Germline assignment: CDR1 SGHRS and CDR2 YFSETQ. V shed 4 bases, J shed 4 bases, and the junction held 5 bases outside the gene matches. The CDR3, as DNA: TGCGCCAGCAGCCCTAGCGGGGGGGAAGTAGAGACCCAGTACTTC. Its protein product is CASSPSGGEVETQYF.

The CDR3 spells CASSVGVAWREYNEQFF. The CDR3 DNA sequence: TGTGCCAGCAGCGTAGGGGTTGCCTGGCGGGAGTACAATGAGCAGTTCTTC. This chain connects TRBV9 to TRBJ2-1, with TRBD2 matching 7 bases. Germline CDR1 reads SGDLS; CDR2 reads YYNGEE. V trimming: 0 bases; J trimming: 4 bases; junction bases outside the gene matches: 10. The length of the CDR3 is 17 residues. The full variable domain, completed using reference TRBV9 and TRBJ2-1, is DSGVTQTPKHLITATGQRVTLRCSPRSGDLSVYWYQQSLDQGLQFLIQYYNGEERAKGNILERFSAQQFPDLHSELNLSSLELGDSALYFCASSVGVAWREYNEQFFGPGTRLTVL.

This clone was observed a few times. The V gene is TRBV27, the J gene TRBJ2-7; 7 nucleotides line up with TRBD2. Unmatched junction bases numbered 13, after V lost 4 bases and J lost 4 bases. Germline CDR1 and CDR2: MNHEY and SMNVEV (reference sequence). CDR3 size: 16 residues. The CDR3 reads CASSSEPAGSVYEQYF. Written as DNA, the CDR3 is TGTGCCAGCAGTTCGGAACCAGCGGGAAGTGTGTACGAGCAGTACTTC.